Described below is a single TCR beta chain sequence and its context. The CDR3 totals 15 residues. The germline V gene encodes CDR1 SGDLS and CDR2 YYNGEE. Trimming stripped 0 bases from V and 4 bases from J, with 10 bases between. The protocol was immunoSEQ multiplex PCR, while the TCRdb copy is restricted to in-frame clones and leaves out a portion. The profile shows over 200,000 clones, more than 80% of them singletons. The sample comes from a study of blood T cell repertoires in COVID-19. Sequenced material: peripheral blood. The rearrangement links TRBV9 to TRBJ2-2, with D possibly TRBD1 on 5 matching bases. This receptor was obtained from a man aged 25 to 40 with COVID-19, enrolled during active disease. CDR3 amino acids: CASSVVGHSTGELFF. The CDR3 region has the DNA TGTGCCAGCAGCGTAGTTGGACATAGCACCGGGGAGCTGTTTTTT.